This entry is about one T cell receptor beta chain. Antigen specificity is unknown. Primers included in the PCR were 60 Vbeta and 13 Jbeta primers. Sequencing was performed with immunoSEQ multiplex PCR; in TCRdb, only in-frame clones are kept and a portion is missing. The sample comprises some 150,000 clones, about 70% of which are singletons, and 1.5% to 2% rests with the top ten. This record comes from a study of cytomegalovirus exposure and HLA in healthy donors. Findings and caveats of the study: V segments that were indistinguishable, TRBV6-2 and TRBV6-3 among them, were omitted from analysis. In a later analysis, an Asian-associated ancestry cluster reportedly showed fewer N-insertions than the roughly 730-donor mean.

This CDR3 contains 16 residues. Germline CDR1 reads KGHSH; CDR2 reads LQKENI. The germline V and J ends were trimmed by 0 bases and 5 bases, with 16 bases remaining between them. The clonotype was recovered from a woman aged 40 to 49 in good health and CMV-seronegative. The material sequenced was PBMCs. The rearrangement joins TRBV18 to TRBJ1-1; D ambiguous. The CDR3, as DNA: TGTGCCAGCTCACCACCGTCGGCAGCGTCGCGGACTGAAGCTTTCTTT. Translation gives CASSPPSAASRTEAFF.